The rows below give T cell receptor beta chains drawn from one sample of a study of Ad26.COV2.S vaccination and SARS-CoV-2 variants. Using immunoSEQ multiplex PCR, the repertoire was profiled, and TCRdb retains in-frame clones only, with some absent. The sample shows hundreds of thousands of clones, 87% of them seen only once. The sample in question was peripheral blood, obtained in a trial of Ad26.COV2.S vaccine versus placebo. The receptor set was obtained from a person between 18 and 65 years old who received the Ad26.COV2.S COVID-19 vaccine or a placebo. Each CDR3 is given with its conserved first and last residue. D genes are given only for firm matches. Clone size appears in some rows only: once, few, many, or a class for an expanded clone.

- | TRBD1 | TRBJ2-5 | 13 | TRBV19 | TGTGCCAGTAGAGGGACAGGGAGGGAGACCCAGTACTTC | CASRGTGRETQYF
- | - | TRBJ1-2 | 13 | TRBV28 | TGTGCCAGCAGTTTAGTCATGGACTATGGCTACACCTTC | CASSLVMDYGYTF
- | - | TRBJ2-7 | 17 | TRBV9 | TGTGCCAGCAGCGTAGATGAGGGGGGCCTTATACCCTACGAGCAGTACTTC | CASSVDEGGLIPYEQYF
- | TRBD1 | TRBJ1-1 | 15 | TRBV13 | TGTGCCACCCGAGGATTTACAGGGGTGGACACTGAAGCTTTCTTT | CATRGFTGVDTEAFF
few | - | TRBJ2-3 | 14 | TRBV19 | TGTGCCACCTTGGGCTGGGGCCCCACAGATACGCAGTATTTT | CATLGWGPTDTQYF
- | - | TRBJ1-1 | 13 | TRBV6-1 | TGTGCCAGCAGTGATTATGTGAACACTGAAGCTTTCTTT | CASSDYVNTEAFF
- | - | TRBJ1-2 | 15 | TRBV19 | TGTGCCAGTAGTATTGGCACTCATAGGGACTATGGCTACACCTTC | CASSIGTHRDYGYTF
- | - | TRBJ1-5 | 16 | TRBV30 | TGTGCCTGGACCAAGGGGGGAAGTAATAGCAATCAGCCCCAGCATTTT | CAWTKGGSNSNQPQHF
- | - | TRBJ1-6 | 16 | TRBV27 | TGTGCCAGCAGTTTAACTCTGGATAACATGAATTCACCCCTCCACTTT | CASSLTLDNMNSPLHF
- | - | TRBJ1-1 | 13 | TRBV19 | TGTGCCAGTAGTATGGGGGGGAACACTGAAGCTTTCTTT | CASSMGGNTEAFF
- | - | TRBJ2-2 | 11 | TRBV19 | TGTGCCAGTAAAGACACCGGGGAGCTGTTTTTT | CASKDTGELFF
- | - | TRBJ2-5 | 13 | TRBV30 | TGTGCCTGGAGACGGGGGGCGCGGGAGACCCAGTACTTC | CAWRRGARETQYF
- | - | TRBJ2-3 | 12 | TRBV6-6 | TGTGCCAGCAGTTATCGGACAGATACGCAGTATTTT | CASSYRTDTQYF
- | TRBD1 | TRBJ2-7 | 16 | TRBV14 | TGTGCCAGCAGCCAAGGTACTGACAGGGTCTCCTACGAGCAGTACTTC | CASSQGTDRVSYEQYF
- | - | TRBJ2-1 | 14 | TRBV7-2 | TGTGCCAGCAGCTGGGTAAGTGTGGACAATGAGCAGTTCTTC | CASSWVSVDNEQFF
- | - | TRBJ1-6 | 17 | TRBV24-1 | TGTGCCACCAGTGATTTGTGGTACAGGTTGATAGGTTCACCCCTCCACTTT | CATSDLWYRLIGSPLHF
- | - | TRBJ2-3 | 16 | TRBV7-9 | TGTGCCAGCAGCTTAGCGGGCGGGGGCAACACAGATACGCAGTATTTT | CASSLAGGGNTDTQYF
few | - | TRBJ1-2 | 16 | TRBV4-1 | TGCGCCAGCAGCTACCCGGGAGGGACAAAGGACTATGGCTACACCTTC | CASSYPGGTKDYGYTF
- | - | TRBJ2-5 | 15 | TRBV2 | TGTGCCAGCAGTGAAGATCGGCAGCTAGGAGAGACCCAGTACTTC | CASSEDRQLGETQYF
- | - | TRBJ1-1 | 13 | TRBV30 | TGTGCCTGGAGCAGGGGTGGGAACACTGAAGCTTTCTTT | CAWSRGGNTEAFF
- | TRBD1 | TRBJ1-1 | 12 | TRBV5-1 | TGCGCCAGCAGCTTAGGGGGCCTTGAAGCTTTCTTT | CASSLGGLEAFF
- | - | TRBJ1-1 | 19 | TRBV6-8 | TGTGCCAGCAGTTATCTGGTCTTTGGGGGCGGGGGCCCGAACACTGAAGCTTTCTTT | CASSYLVFGGGGPNTEAFF
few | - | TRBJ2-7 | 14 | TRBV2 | TGTGCCAGCAGCTCACGGGTCCTCGTGGGCGAGCAGTACTTC | CASSSRVLVGEQYF
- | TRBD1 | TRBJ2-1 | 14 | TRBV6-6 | TGTGCCAGCAGTTACCGGACAGGTTACAATGAGCAGTTCTTC | CASSYRTGYNEQFF
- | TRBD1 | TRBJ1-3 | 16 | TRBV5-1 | TGCGCCAGCAGCTTGGGGACAGGGGGAGTTGGAAACACCATATATTTT | CASSLGTGGVGNTIYF
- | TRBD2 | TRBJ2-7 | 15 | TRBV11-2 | TGTGCCAGCAGCTACACTAGCGGGGTTATGTACGAGCAGTACTTC | CASSYTSGVMYEQYF
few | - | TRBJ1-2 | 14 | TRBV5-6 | TGTGCCAGCAGCTTGCAGGAAACCAGCTATGGCTACACCTTC | CASSLQETSYGYTF
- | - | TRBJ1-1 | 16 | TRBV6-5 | TGTGCCAGCAGTTACCGAACCTGGGACTTGAACACTGAAGCTTTCTTT | CASSYRTWDLNTEAFF
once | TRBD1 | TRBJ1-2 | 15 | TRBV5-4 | TGTGCCAGCAGCCGCACACAGGGGCTCGACTATGGCTACACCTTC | CASSRTQGLDYGYTF
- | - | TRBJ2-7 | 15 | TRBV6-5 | TGTGCCAGCCGAACAGGGACACTTAACTCCTACGAGCAGTACTTC | CASRTGTLNSYEQYF
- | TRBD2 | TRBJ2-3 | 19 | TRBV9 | TGTGCCAGCAGCGACCCTCTCCGGGACGGGGGGATCGGCACAGATACGCAGTATTTT | CASSDPLRDGGIGTDTQYF
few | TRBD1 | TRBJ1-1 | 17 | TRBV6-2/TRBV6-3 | TGTGCCAGCAGTTACACACTAGCGGGACAGAGAACTACCGAAGCTTTCTTT | CASSYTLAGQRTTEAFF
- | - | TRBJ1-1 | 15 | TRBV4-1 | TGCGCCAGCAGCCAAGCGGCAGGGGCTGATACTGAAGCTTTCTTT | CASSQAAGADTEAFF
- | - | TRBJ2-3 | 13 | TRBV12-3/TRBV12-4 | TGTGCCACCGACGCGGGGGCCACAGATACGCAGTATTTT | CATDAGATDTQYF
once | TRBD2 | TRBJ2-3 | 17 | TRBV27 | TGTGCCAGCAGTTTCGGGCTAGCGGGTCGAGGGGCAGATACGCAGTATTTT | CASSFGLAGRGADTQYF
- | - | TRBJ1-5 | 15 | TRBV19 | TGTGCCAGTAGTAACCTAGGCAGCGCAAATCAGCCCCAGCATTTT | CASSNLGSANQPQHF
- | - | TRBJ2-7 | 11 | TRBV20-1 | TGCAGTGCTATGGGCACCTACGAGCAGTACTTC | CSAMGTYEQYF
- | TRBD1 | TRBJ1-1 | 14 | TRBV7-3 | TGTGCCAGCAGTCAAGGACAGGGGGCCACTGAAGCTTTCTTT | CASSQGQGATEAFF
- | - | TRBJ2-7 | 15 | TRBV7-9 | TGTGCCAGCAGCTTGACTTCCTCCGGTACCTACGAGCAGTACTTC | CASSLTSSGTYEQYF
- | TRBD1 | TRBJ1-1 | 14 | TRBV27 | TGTGCCAGCAGGCTCACAGGGGTGAACACTGAAGCTTTCTTT | CASRLTGVNTEAFF
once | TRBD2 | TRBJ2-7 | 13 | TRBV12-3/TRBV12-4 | TGTGCCAGCAGTGCGGGGGTTGGGAACGAGCAGTACTTC | CASSAGVGNEQYF
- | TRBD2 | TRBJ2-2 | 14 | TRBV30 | TGTGCCGGAACCGGGACTAGCGGCACCGGGGAGCTGTTTTTT | CAGTGTSGTGELFF
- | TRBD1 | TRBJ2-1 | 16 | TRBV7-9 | TGTGCCAGCATCAAAGGGGGACAGGGGCGTTTTAGTGAGCAGTTCTTC | CASIKGGQGRFSEQFF
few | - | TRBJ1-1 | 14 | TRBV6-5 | TGTGCCAGCAGTAAACCCCAATCGAGAACTGAAGCTTTCTTT | CASSKPQSRTEAFF
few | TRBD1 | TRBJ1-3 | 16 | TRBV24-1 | TGTGCCACCAGTGACCTCACAGGGGTATACGGAAACACCATATATTTT | CATSDLTGVYGNTIYF
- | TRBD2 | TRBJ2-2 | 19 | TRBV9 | TGTGCCAGCAGCGAACGACTAGCGGGGGGGCTGGGCATCCCCGGGGAGCTGTTTTTT | CASSERLAGGLGIPGELFF
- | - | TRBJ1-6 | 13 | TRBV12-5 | TGTGCTAGTGGTTTCCAAGGGAATTCACCCCTCCACTTT | CASGFQGNSPLHF
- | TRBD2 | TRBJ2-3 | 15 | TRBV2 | TGTGCCAGCAGTGGTGCAGCGGGAGTCACAGATACGCAGTATTTT | CASSGAAGVTDTQYF
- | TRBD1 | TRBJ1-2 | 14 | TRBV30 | TGTGCCTGTCAGAACAGGGGGTCTACCTATGGCTACACCTTC | CACQNRGSTYGYTF
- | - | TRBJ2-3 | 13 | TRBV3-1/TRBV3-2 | TGTGCCAGCAGCTCCAGGGTTGGCGATACGCAGTATTTT | CASSSRVGDTQYF
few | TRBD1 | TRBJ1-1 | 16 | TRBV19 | TGTGCCAGTAGTAGATCAGGGACAGGGGGCGCGACTGAAGCTTTCTTT | CASSRSGTGGATEAFF
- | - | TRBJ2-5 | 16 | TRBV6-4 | TGTGCCAGCAGTGACGCAGCGCCAAGGGGCCAAGAGACCCAGTACTTC | CASSDAAPRGQETQYF
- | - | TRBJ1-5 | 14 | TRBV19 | TGTGCCAGTAGCCGAGGCTGGGGCAATCAGCCCCAGCATTTT | CASSRGWGNQPQHF
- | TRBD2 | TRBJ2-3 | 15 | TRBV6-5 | TGTGCCAGCAGTTCCTTAGCGGGGGGGACAGATACGCAGTATTTT | CASSSLAGGTDTQYF